This record concerns one TCR beta chain sequence. What it binds is not known. The data originate from a study of cytomegalovirus exposure and HLA in healthy donors. Study-wide findings and caveats: A previous analysis found most TCR beta V segments productive roughly 87% or roughly 30% of the time. Most subjects' HLA-A and HLA-B alleles were reportedly predicted from TCR beta sequences. By HLA locus, TCR association rates varied in a later analysis, with DRB1 showing the most and HLA-C the fewest. CMV antigen specificity of a few CMV-associated chains was confirmed in vitro.

The primer mix had 60 Vbeta and 13 Jbeta primers. Sequencing used immunoSEQ multiplex PCR; TCRdb keeps in-frame clones, though not all of them. The sample totals more than 65,000 clones. V lost 2 bases, J lost 3 bases, and 16 bases lay in between. This CDR3 contains 16 residues. This chain links TRBV23-1 with TRBJ1-2; no clear D. TRBV23-1 is placed among ORFs of uncertain function. The sequencing sample was made of PBMCs. The clonotype was recovered from a man aged 40-50 years in good health and CMV-seronegative. The CDR3 loop reads CASSQPNPTVYYGYTF. Here the CDR3 DNA reads TGCGCCAGCAGTCAACCCAACCCGACTGTTTACTATGGCTACACCTTC.